The sequence of this TCR beta chain was determined in a study of neurological immune-mediated disorders. Study-level results: No CDR3 amino acid sequences were shared by expanded clones across subjects, suggesting private repertoires in all groups. Healthy controls had more TCR clonal expansion than multiple sclerosis, which showed the least, whereas HTLV-1-associated myelopathy showed the most.

In regard to this clonotype: Its matching antigen is unknown. A much larger clone lies one base from this, so it may be a read error.

The cDNA was generated by 5'RACE with 10-nucleotide random UMIs. TCRdb used MiXCR to reprocess the 5' RACE reads, holding one entry per CDR3 protein. The repertoire holds about 57,000 distinct CDR3 sequences, with approximately 11% as singletons. The CDR3 consists of 17 residues. Germline V gene data show CDR1 as LGHNA and CDR2 as YNFKEQ. Trimming removed 5 bases from V and 0 bases from J; junction bases left unmatched: 8. The sample was PBMCs. The receptor was derived from a woman aged 60-75 years with HTLV-1-associated myelopathy (HAM/TSP). The chain links TRBV4-2 to TRBJ2-4; 9 nucleotides align to TRBD2. CDR3 DNA sequence: TGTGCCAGCAGCAAAGCGACTAGCGGTCTAGCCAAAAACATTCAGTACTTC. Its protein is CASSKATSGLAKNIQYF.